The 2 T cell receptor beta chains below were found in one sample sequenced in a study of CD8+ T cells in alopecia areata. RNA extraction and reverse transcription yielded cDNA as sequencing template. The data were produced by immunoSEQ multiplex PCR, yet TCRdb's version contains in-frame clones alone and is incomplete. The repertoire consists of 250,000 to 300,000 clones, with roughly 64% occurring once and the leading ten covering around 1.8%. Treatment described: oral pan-JAK inhibitor, 5-10 mg twice daily. The material was CD4+ T cells sorted from blood, obtained at week 24, from a patient treated with tofacitinib. The source of these receptors is a human donor with alopecia areata.

This clone was seen once. V is TRBV7-2 and J is TRBJ1-1; D gene unclear. CDR1 is SGHTA and CDR2 is FQGNSA in the germline V gene. V was pared by 5 bases and J by 2 bases, with 9 bases between. The CDR3 loop spans 13 amino acids. The CDR3 spells CASSTQVNTEAFF. The DNA of the CDR3 is TGTGCCAGCAGCACGCAGGTTAACACTGAAGCTTTCTTT.

The J gene is TRBJ1-2, the V gene TRBV7-2; D is unclear. V was cut by 2 bases and J by 8 bases, with 12 bases left in between. This CDR3 comprises 13 residues. Looked up from germline, CDR1 is SGHTA and CDR2 is FQGNSA. CDR3 in amino acids: CASSLSGGGGYTF. The CDR3 bases are TGTGCCAGCAGCTTAAGCGGTGGCGGGGGCTACACCTTC. The full variable domain, with the rest looked up from reference TRBV7-2 and TRBJ1-2, is GAGVSQSPSNKVTEKGKDVELRCDPISGHTALYWYRQSLGQGLEFLIYFQGNSAPDKSGLPSDRFSAERTGGSVSTLTIQRTQQEDSAVYLCASSLSGGGGYTFGSGTRLTVV.